Listed here are 17 T cell receptor beta chains from one sample, sequenced in a study of blood T cells in healthy people across ages. Through a sample-barcoded 5' primer and a J-beta primer mix, a second PCR was run for 7 to 11 cycles. TCRdb used MiXCR to reprocess the 5' RACE reads, holding one entry per CDR3 protein. This table has roughly 680,000 distinct CDR3 sequences, 21% appearing once. Material: blood. These receptors all stem from a man between 70 and 80 years old in good health.

The V gene is TRBV7-9, the J gene TRBJ1-1; D is unclear. CDR3 length: 11 residues. Germline assignment: CDR1 SEHNR and CDR2 FQNEAQ (reference sequence). Trimming shortened V by 5 bases and J by 10 bases, and 11 bases separated the two germline ends. CDR3 residues: CASSRKAGAFF. The CDR3 coding sequence is TGTGCCAGCAGCAGAAAGGCTGGAGCTTTCTTT.

This clonotype was observed a handful of times. The J gene is TRBJ1-4, the V gene TRBV6-1, with 7 bases aligning to TRBD1. This CDR3 is built from 16 residues. From germline, CDR1 is MNHNS and CDR2 SASEGT. Unmatched junction bases numbered 11, after V lost 4 bases and J lost 6 bases. The CDR3 protein is CASSGFDRAPDEKLFF. The CDR3 DNA reads TGTGCCAGCAGTGGGTTCGACAGGGCGCCCGATGAAAAACTGTTTTTT.

The V gene is TRBV9, the J gene TRBJ2-4; TRBD1 matches 7 bases. The CDR3 runs to 15 residues. Unmatched junction bases numbered 5, after V lost 0 bases and J lost 5 bases. CDR1 is SGDLS and CDR2 is YYNGEE in the germline V gene. The CDR3 loop is CASSVELGGENIQYF. As DNA, the CDR3 is TGTGCCAGCAGCGTAGAATTAGGGGGCGAAAACATTCAGTACTTC.

This chain connects TRBV5-5 to TRBJ2-5; D is perhaps TRBD2 (5 bases). CDR1 SGHKS and CDR2 YYEKEE come from the germline V gene (reference sequence). This CDR3 has 14 amino acids. V shed 4 bases and J shed 2 bases, with 12 bases lying between them. The CDR3 DNA is TGTGCCAGCAGCCGTCCTTCGGGGCAAGAGACCCAGTACTTC. It translates to CASSRPSGQETQYF. The entire variable domain, with the rest obtained from reference TRBV5-5 and TRBJ2-5, is as follows: DAGVTQSPTHLIKTRGQQVTLRCSPISGHKSVSWYQQVLGQGPQFIFQYYEKEERGRGNFPDRFSARQFPNYSSELNVNALLLGDSALYLCASSRPSGQETQYFGPGTRLLVL.

This clonotype has ten or more counts. The chain joins TRBV5-5 to TRBJ2-5; D might be TRBD2 (5 bases). V lost 1 base and J lost 5, with 9 bases in between. This CDR3 comprises 13 residues. Germline V lookup: CDR1 SGHKS, CDR2 YYEKEE (reference sequence). CDR3: CASSLFGEETQYF. The CDR3 DNA reads TGTGCCAGCAGCTTGTTCGGGGAGGAGACCCAGTACTTC.

The gene calls are TRBV28 and TRBJ1-1; D is perhaps TRBD1 (6 bases). This CDR3 has 14 amino acids. Per the germline V gene, CDR1 is MDHEN and CDR2 is SYDVKM. Trimming removed 4 bases from V and 3 bases from J, with 12 bases in between. DNA for the CDR3: TGTGCCAGCAGTTCCAATGGACAGTACACTGAAGCTTTCTTT. Translation gives CASSSNGQYTEAFF.

The V call is TRBV7-9, the J call TRBJ1-4, with 7 nucleotides matching TRBD1. Germline assignment: CDR1 SEHNR and CDR2 FQNEAQ (reference sequence). V lost 10 bases to trimming and J lost 6 bases; unmatched junction nucleotides: 5. CDR3 size: 12 residues. CDR3 in amino acids: CATTGVDEKLFF. In DNA form, the CDR3 reads TGTGCCACAACAGGGGTGGATGAAAAACTGTTTTTT. The whole variable domain, remainder taken from reference TRBV7-9 and TRBJ1-4, is DTGVSQNPRHKITKRGQNVTFRCDPISEHNRLYWYRQTLGQGPEFLTYFQNEAQLEKSRLLSDRFSAERPKGSFSTLEIQRTEQGDSAMYLCATTGVDEKLFFGSGTQLSVL.

This clonotype appeared a few times. This rearrangement joins TRBV7-2 to TRBJ2-7, with a possible D match to TRBD1 (5 bases). V lost 4 bases to trimming and J lost 3 bases, with 13 bases between them. CDR1 is SGHTA and CDR2 is FQGNSA in the germline V gene. The CDR3 is 14 amino acids. This CDR3 is CASSYRQSNYEQYF. The CDR3, as DNA: TGTGCCAGCAGCTACCGACAGAGCAACTACGAGCAGTACTTC.

V gene TRBV7-8 combines with J gene TRBJ2-7; 9 bases agree with TRBD1. CDR1 SGHVS and CDR2 FQNEAQ come from the germline V gene. The V gene end was trimmed by 6 bases and the J gene end by 6 bases; junction bases not matched to a gene: 12. The CDR3 is made up of 15 amino acids. The CDR3 region has the DNA TGTGCCAGCAGATCCTCCGGGACAGGGTCTCTCGAGCAGTACTTC. It yields the protein CASRSSGTGSLEQYF.

This chain uses TRBV30 with TRBJ1-4; D might be TRBD1 (5 bases). Trimming left V 2 bases short and J 5 bases short, with 12 bases between. CDR1 and CDR2 (germline): GTSNPN, SVGIG (reference sequence). The CDR3 length is 14 residues. CDR3 sequence (DNA): TGTGCCTGGAGTAGCTGGCAGGGCAATGAAAAACTGTTTTTT. It codes for CAWSSWQGNEKLFF.

The V call is TRBV6-1, the J call TRBJ1-6, with a tentative D call TRBD1 (5 bases). V lost 1 base, J lost 8 bases, and 12 bases lay in between. The CDR3 has 15 residues. Germline V gene data show CDR1 as MNHNS and CDR2 as SASEGT. The CDR3 DNA sequence: TGTGCCAGCAGTGAAGTAGGGACCGACTATTCACCCCTCCACTTT. This gives the protein CASSEVGTDYSPLHF.

This clonotype was seen only a few times. This rearrangement joins TRBV21-1 to TRBJ2-5; TRBD1 is the table's D call, not checked against the DNA. TRBV21-1 is recorded as a pseudogene. CDR3 length: 11 residues. For the CDR3, the DNA is TGTGCCAGCCGACGCGCCGGGGAGCAGTACTTC. It specifies CASRRAGEQYF.

The gene calls are TRBV6-2 or TRBV6-3 and TRBJ2-5; 11 bases match TRBD2. The assigned J gene may be wrong: the sequence end matches TRBJ2-1 better. The CDR3 has 14 residues. Germline lookup yields CDR1 MNHEY and CDR2 SVGEGT. CDR3 loop: CASSHTSGRNEQFF. CDR3 sequence (DNA): TGTGCCAGCAGTCACACTAGCGGGAGAAATGAGCAGTTCTTC.

V usage is TRBV3-1 and J usage is TRBJ2-7, with D uncertain. Trimming took off 1 base at V and 2 bases at J, with 9 bases between the two ends. Germline V gives CDR1 LGHDT, CDR2 YNNKEL (reference sequence). The CDR3 has 14 residues. In nucleotides, the CDR3 is TGTGCCAGCAGCCAAGGGGTGGATCCCTACGAGCAGTACTTC. The encoded protein is CASSQGVDPYEQYF.

This clonotype was seen repeatedly, ten times or more. The J gene is TRBJ2-1, the V gene TRBV28; TRBD2 aligns across 9 bases. CDR1 MDHEN and CDR2 SYDVKM come from the germline V gene. The CDR3 consists of 14 residues. Trimming at V came to 7 bases and at J to 1 base, leaving 2 bases not matched to a gene. CDR3: CASISGGSYNEQFF. CDR3 nucleotide sequence: TGTGCCAGCATTAGCGGGGGTTCCTACAATGAGCAGTTCTTC.

The chain employs TRBV20-1 and TRBJ2-1, with 9 nucleotides matching TRBD2. CDR1 and CDR2 (germline): DFQATT, SNEGSKA (reference sequence). The CDR3 spans 14 residues. Trimming removed 0 bases from V and 5 bases from J; junction bases left unmatched: 2. CDR3 sequence: CSARDVAGDNEQFF. The CDR3 DNA is TGCAGTGCTAGAGACGTAGCGGGAGACAATGAGCAGTTCTTC.

The rearrangement uses TRBV3-1 and TRBJ1-3; D unclear. V shed 3 bases and J shed 0 bases, with 9 bases lying between them. This CDR3 has 15 residues. Germline values: CDR1 LGHDT, CDR2 YNNKEL (reference sequence). CDR3 DNA: TGTGCCAGCAGCCACGGGTTTACCTCTGGAAACACCATATATTTT. Its translation is CASSHGFTSGNTIYF.